The rows below give T cell receptor beta chains drawn from one sample of a study of T-cell memory formation after mild COVID-19. TCRdb reprocessed the 5' RACE reads via MiXCR and lists one record per CDR3 protein. The sample has under 300,000 distinct CDR3 sequences, less than 20% seen once. The sequenced material came from PBMCs or a T cell subset sorted from them (not recorded which). The receptor source for this set is a man between 18 and 35 years old who had mild COVID-19 (a few samples of this study predate the infection). Cell type and time point are not known. The CDR3 runs from the conserved cysteine through the conserved F or W. Size is omitted from some rows. Given values are once, few, many or a class for expanded clones.

j_call v_call clone_size cdr3_aa
TRBJ2-6 TRBV6-5 few CASSFSGRSGANVLTF
TRBJ1-2 TRBV4-3 NA CASSQGSGAPNYGYTF
TRBJ2-3 TRBV11-3 NA CASSLGRTQSTDTQYF
TRBJ2-3 TRBV7-2 NA CASSFPSGTVADTQYF
TRBJ2-7 TRBV7-9 few CASSLAWGIREQYF
TRBJ1-2 TRBV9 NA CASSRLGLYGYTF
TRBJ1-1 TRBV5-5 NA CASSSQSVGGRYTEAFF
TRBJ1-5 TRBV6-1 NA CASRTVYSNQPQHF
TRBJ1-3 TRBV28 NA CASSPPAWNTIYF
TRBJ2-5 TRBV5-6 many CASSWIGETQYF
TRBJ2-3 TRBV4-3 few CASSHGAGSVDTQYF
TRBJ1-2 TRBV7-9 NA CASSFGEPGYGYTF
TRBJ1-1 TRBV7-9 NA CASSLTAAGGTEAFF
TRBJ2-1 TRBV5-1 NA CASSLKAGGHNEQFF
TRBJ2-3 TRBV29-1 few CSGRGTSGLDTQYF
TRBJ2-2 TRBV7-3 NA CASSPNPYAGELFF
TRBJ2-5 TRBV7-2 few CASSLQASQETQYF
TRBJ2-3 TRBV6-5 few CASSYSSPGRGETDTQYF
TRBJ2-1 TRBV19 NA CASRRPGGNEQFF
TRBJ1-4 TRBV7-9 few CASSNLPGQLNEKLFF
TRBJ2-5 TRBV7-2 few CASSLSGGAQETQYF
TRBJ2-1 TRBV4-3 few CASSQDARGASYNEQFF
TRBJ2-3 TRBV5-4 few CASSYIYPSTDTQYF
TRBJ1-2 TRBV7-6 NA CASSTRQFNYGYTF
TRBJ1-2 TRBV20-1 many CSARDWGGDLYGYTF
TRBJ1-5 TRBV6-1 NA CASSVETNQPQHF
TRBJ1-6 TRBV20-1 NA CSARPTDYNSPLHF
TRBJ2-3 TRBV5-1 NA CASSLRVGQGTDTQYF
TRBJ2-2 TRBV12-3/TRBV12-4 few CASSLSLAGGTGELFF
TRBJ1-4 TRBV4-3 once CASSQPGAGEKLFF
TRBJ2-5 TRBV6-2/TRBV6-3 NA CASSPGNSEETQYF
TRBJ1-1 TRBV20-1 NA CSASRSAMNTEAFF
TRBJ2-3 TRBV7-9 NA CASSSPLRTDTQYF
TRBJ1-4 TRBV4-3 few CASSPSQEGEKLFF
TRBJ2-3 TRBV27 NA CASSPWGAPDTQYF
TRBJ2-7 TRBV7-8 NA CASSFLNRDSSYEQYF
TRBJ1-2 TRBV5-6 NA CASSWDVQVKQTYGYNF
TRBJ1-2 TRBV15 many CATSSRRGPNGYTF
TRBJ1-1 TRBV11-2 few CASTLLRMNTEAFF
TRBJ2-2 TRBV7-2 NA CASSADSLYGELFF
TRBJ2-1 TRBV7-9 few CASSWGHNEQFF
TRBJ2-3 TRBV7-7 few CASSLAPQARDTQYF
TRBJ1-1 TRBV18 NA CASSQGFLNTEAFF
TRBJ2-1 TRBV11-2 NA CASSPAKGLAGGREQFF
TRBJ2-3 TRBV20-1 NA CSPPLLAGEKDTQYF
TRBJ2-7 TRBV3-1 NA CASSRGTNQYEQYF
TRBJ1-2 TRBV7-2 few CASSPGRGDYGYTF
TRBJ1-1 TRBV7-2 NA CASSLGGRGFTEAFF
TRBJ2-2 TRBV12-3/TRBV12-4 NA CASSFPGQLNTGELFF
TRBJ2-2 TRBV18 few CASSPQTGELFF
TRBJ1-4 TRBV12-3/TRBV12-4 few CASRQGSTNEKLFF
TRBJ2-4 TRBV2 few CARGTSGVSKNIQYF
TRBJ2-2 TRBV12-3/TRBV12-4 NA CASRGQLSRNTGELFF